The 18 T cell receptor beta chains reported below all come from one sample, sequenced in a study of T cell responses to AZD1222 COVID-19 vaccine. Libraries were prepared by immunoSEQ multiplex PCR; TCRdb keeps only in-frame clonotypes and omits some of them. This table has roughly 130,000 clones, 90% to 95% appearing once. The sample was peripheral blood, taken on day 0 of AZD1222 vaccination. These receptors were obtained from an adult in good health.

The chain recombines TRBV29-1 with TRBJ1-1; TRBD1 is a possible D gene (5 bases). Germline CDR1 is SQVTM and CDR2 is ANQGSEA. Trimming removed 7 bases from V and 2 bases from J, with 14 bases in between. The CDR3 contains 13 residues. The CDR3 sequence: CSAGGSLNTEAFF. For the CDR3, the DNA is TGCAGCGCCGGGGGATCTCTCAACACTGAAGCTTTCTTT.

V is TRBV24-1 and J is TRBJ2-5; perhaps TRBD1 as D (5 bases). From germline, CDR1 is KGHDR and CDR2 SFDVKD. The CDR3 is 15 residues long. Between the trimmed V and J ends, which lost 2 bases and 5 bases, there was a span of 14 bases. DNA of the CDR3: TGTGCCACCAGTGATTCCCTGGGCCCAGGGGAGACCCAGTACTTC. Translation: CATSDSLGPGETQYF.

V usage is TRBV7-7 and J usage is TRBJ2-1; D perhaps matches TRBD2 (6 bases). The CDR3 extends over 16 amino acids. The V end lost 5 bases, the J end lost 1 base, and 15 bases lay between the germline ends. In germline, CDR1 is SSHAT, CDR2 FNYEAQ (reference sequence). Here the CDR3 reads CASSALPGGSYNEQFF. The CDR3 DNA reads as TGTGCCAGCAGCGCCCTCCCTGGGGGGTCCTACAATGAGCAGTTCTTC. The whole variable domain, remainder taken from reference TRBV7-7 and TRBJ2-1, is GAGVSQSPRYKVTKRGQDVTLRCDPISSHATLYWYQQALGQGPEFLTYFNYEAQPDKSGLPSDRFSAERPEGSISTLTIQRTEQRDSAMYRCASSALPGGSYNEQFFGPGTRLTVL.

This sequence joins TRBV7-2 and TRBJ2-7, with a tentative D call TRBD1 (5 bases). CDR3 length: 12 residues. V dropped 7 bases and J dropped 2 bases, with 9 bases sitting between them. Germline-derived CDR1 and CDR2 are SGHTA and FQGNSA. The DNA for the CDR3 is TGTGCCAGCACTCAGGGCCCCTACGAGCAGTACTTC. This encodes CASTQGPYEQYF.

This chain connects TRBV2 to TRBJ1-2, with 8 bases fitting TRBD1. Per germline, CDR1 SNHLY and CDR2 FYNNEI. The CDR3 is made up of 13 amino acids. J lost 9 bases, V lost 3 bases, and 6 bases had no gene match. CDR3 region: CASSERTGTRYTF. CDR3 nucleotides: TGTGCCAGCAGTGAGAGGACAGGGACCCGCTACACCTTC.

The J gene is TRBJ2-7, the V gene TRBV7-9; TRBD1 might be the D (5 bases). Germline V lookup: CDR1 SEHNR, CDR2 FQNEAQ (reference sequence). The length of the CDR3 is 12 residues. V lost 3 bases and J lost 7, with 10 bases in between. DNA for the CDR3: TGTGCCAGCAGCTTTAAGGGGTTTGAGCAGTACTTC. Translated, it gives CASSFKGFEQYF.

This chain uses TRBV25-1 with TRBJ1-4; D is uncertain. Trimming took off 5 bases at V and 8 bases at J, with 6 bases between the two ends. This CDR3 comprises 11 residues. CDR1 and CDR2 from the germline V gene are MGHDK and SYGVNS. The CDR3 DNA is TGTGCCAGCAGTCGCGGGGAAAAACTGTTTTTT. Translation: CASSRGEKLFF.

The chain has TRBV15 and TRBJ1-2; no reliable D call. The CDR3 extends over 15 amino acids. Germline CDR1 is LNHNV and CDR2 is YYDKDF (reference sequence). Between the trimmed V and J ends, which lost 1 base and 4 bases, there was a span of 13 bases. CDR3 sequence reads: CATSRAETSGYGYTF. CDR3 DNA sequence: TGTGCCACCAGCAGAGCAGAGACCAGTGGCTATGGCTACACCTTC.

The chain joins TRBV12-3 or TRBV12-4 to TRBJ1-2; D not certain. The CDR3 extends over 13 amino acids. Deletions cut 6 bases from V and 6 bases from J, with 14 bases between. The CDR3 nucleotides read TGTGCCAGCAGCCCCTGGTGGGGAGATGGCTACACCTTC. It yields the protein CASSPWWGDGYTF.

This clone is a singleton in its sample. The V call is TRBV6-5, the J call TRBJ1-5, with TRBD1 matching over 7 bases. The CDR3 is made up of 13 amino acids. The germline gives CDR1 MNHEY, CDR2 SVGAGI. The J segment lost 5 bases and the V segment lost 8 bases, leaving 6 bases of the junction unmatched. The CDR3 sequence: CASGFDRDQPQHF. The CDR3 coding sequence is TGTGCCAGCGGATTTGACAGGGATCAGCCCCAGCATTTT.

This clone is a singleton in its sample. The chain uses TRBV27 and TRBJ1-4; 9 bases are shared with TRBD1. From germline, CDR1 is MNHEY and CDR2 SMNVEV (reference sequence). The junction had 4 bases not matched to a gene; V was cut back by 5 bases and J by 6 bases. The CDR3 has 14 residues. CDR3 DNA sequence: TGTGCCAGCAGTGACGGGACAGGGTATGAAAAACTGTTTTTT. Translated, it gives CASSDGTGYEKLFF.

The chain recombines TRBV5-1 with TRBJ2-5; no reliable D call. V was trimmed by 0 bases and J by 2 bases, leaving 11 bases between them. CDR1 SGHRS and CDR2 YFSETQ come from the germline V gene. This CDR3 has 15 amino acids. The CDR3 here is CASSLDAIPQETQYF. In nucleotides, the CDR3 is TGCGCCAGCAGCTTGGATGCGATACCGCAAGAGACCCAGTACTTC.

The V call is TRBV2, the J call TRBJ1-6; tentatively, D is TRBD1 (5 bases). The CDR3 has 15 residues. Germline V CDR1 and CDR2: SNHLY, FYNNEI. Between the trimmed V and J ends, which lost 7 bases and 7 bases, there was a span of 17 bases. The CDR3: CASKESGHRNSPLHF. CDR3 sequence (DNA): TGTGCCAGCAAAGAATCTGGACACCGAAATTCACCCCTCCACTTT.

The rearrangement uses TRBV5-4 and TRBJ2-7; 7 bases match TRBD1. V was pared by 3 bases and J by 2 bases, with 11 bases of the junction left unmatched. The CDR3 consists of 16 residues. In germline, CDR1 is SGHNT, CDR2 YYREEE (reference sequence). The CDR3 DNA sequence: TGTGCCAGCAGCTCCCCTTGGACAGGTCTTACCTACGAGCAGTACTTC. This encodes CASSSPWTGLTYEQYF.

This sequence joins TRBV10-3 and TRBJ1-1, with a weak D call TRBD1 (6 bases). Trimming took off 3 bases at V and 4 bases at J, with 12 bases between the two ends. The CDR3 runs to 14 residues. Germline V gene sequence: CDR1 ENHRY, CDR2 SYGVKD. CDR3: CAISEGGGFTEAFF. In DNA form, the CDR3 reads TGTGCCATCAGTGAAGGAGGGGGGTTCACTGAAGCTTTCTTT.

The chain has TRBV5-1 and TRBJ2-3; D could derive from TRBD1 or TRBD2 (5 bases each). CDR1 and CDR2 from the germline V gene are SGHRS and YFSETQ. V lost 4 bases to trimming and J lost 1 base, with 25 bases between them. The CDR3 spans 19 residues. The CDR3 loop is CASSPGDLRDETRTDTQYF. The DNA of the CDR3 is TGCGCCAGCAGCCCTGGGGACCTAAGGGACGAAACCCGCACAGATACGCAGTATTTT.

The DNA for the CDR3 is TGTGCCAGCAGCGCGACCCGATACACCGGGGAGCTGTTTTTT. Amino acids: CASSATRYTGELFF. The chain combines TRBV14 with TRBJ2-2; unclear D gene. This CDR3 is built from 14 residues. Trimming pared 5 bases from V and 3 bases from J, leaving 10 bases between. Germline V gene lookup returns CDR1 SGHDN and CDR2 FVKESK.

This clone was observed once. The V gene is TRBV10-3, the J gene TRBJ2-7; no definite D call. CDR1 ENHRY and CDR2 SYGVKD come from the germline V gene. CDR3 length: 13 amino acids. The V end lost 8 bases, the J end lost 0 bases, and 11 bases lay between the germline ends. The CDR3 region has the DNA TGTGCCATCGGGCAGGTGAGCTCCTACGAGCAGTACTTC. Translating it yields CAIGQVSSYEQYF.